This T cell receptor beta chain is drawn from a study of cytomegalovirus exposure and HLA in healthy donors. Study-wide background: For the approximately 400 genotyped donors, roughly 80% fell within the Caucasian-associated ancestry cluster.

Broader study findings: Reportedly, cytomegalovirus status was diagnosed with high sensitivity and specificity. The authors later found most CMV-associated TCR beta chains appeared HLA-restricted. Sequencing likely generated an artifact that appeared as a cluster of highly shared sequence variants.

This clone was seen once. Its cognate antigen is unknown. Per germline, CDR1 MRHNA and CDR2 SNTAGT. V shed 3 bases and J 19 bases; nucleotides not matched to a gene: 7. The CDR3 is 12 residues long. Vbeta (60) and Jbeta (13) primers were used in the PCR. TCRdb's table, derived via immunoSEQ multiplex PCR, lists solely in-frame clones and lacks some. The table records 120,000 to 150,000 clones, approximately 83% of them present only once. V is TRBV6-4 and J is TRBJ2-6, with 9 bases fitting TRBD2. The sample comprised PBMCs. The clonotype originates from a man aged 35-49 years in good health and CMV-seropositive. The CDR3 DNA reads as TGTGCCAGCAGTGAAATAGCGGGGGCCCTAACTTTC. Translation gives CASSEIAGALTF.